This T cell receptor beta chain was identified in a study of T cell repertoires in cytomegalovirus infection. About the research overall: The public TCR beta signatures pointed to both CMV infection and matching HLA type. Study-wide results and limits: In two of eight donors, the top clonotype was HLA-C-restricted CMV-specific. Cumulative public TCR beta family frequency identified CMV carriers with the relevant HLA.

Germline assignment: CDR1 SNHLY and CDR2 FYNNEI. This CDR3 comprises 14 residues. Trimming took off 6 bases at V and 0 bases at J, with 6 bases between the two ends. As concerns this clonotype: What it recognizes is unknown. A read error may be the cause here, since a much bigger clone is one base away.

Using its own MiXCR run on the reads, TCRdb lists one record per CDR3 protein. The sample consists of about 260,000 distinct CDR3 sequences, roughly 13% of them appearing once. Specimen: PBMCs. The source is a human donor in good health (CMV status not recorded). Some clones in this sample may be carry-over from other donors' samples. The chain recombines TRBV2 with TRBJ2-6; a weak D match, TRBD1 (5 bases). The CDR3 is CASRGDSGANVLTF. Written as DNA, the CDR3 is TGTGCCAGCAGAGGGGACTCTGGGGCCAACGTCCTGACTTTC.